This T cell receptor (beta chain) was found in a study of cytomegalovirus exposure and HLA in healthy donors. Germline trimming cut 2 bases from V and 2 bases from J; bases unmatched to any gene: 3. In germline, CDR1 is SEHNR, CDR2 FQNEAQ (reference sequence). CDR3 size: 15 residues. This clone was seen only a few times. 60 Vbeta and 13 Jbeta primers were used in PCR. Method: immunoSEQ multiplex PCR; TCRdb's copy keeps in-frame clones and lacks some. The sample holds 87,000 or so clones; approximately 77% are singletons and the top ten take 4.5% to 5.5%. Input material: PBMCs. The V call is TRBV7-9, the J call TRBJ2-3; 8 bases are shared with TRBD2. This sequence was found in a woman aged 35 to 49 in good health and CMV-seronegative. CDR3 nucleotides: TGTGCCAGCAGCTTAATGCGGGGGGTCACAGATACGCAGTATTTT. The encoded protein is CASSLMRGVTDTQYF.